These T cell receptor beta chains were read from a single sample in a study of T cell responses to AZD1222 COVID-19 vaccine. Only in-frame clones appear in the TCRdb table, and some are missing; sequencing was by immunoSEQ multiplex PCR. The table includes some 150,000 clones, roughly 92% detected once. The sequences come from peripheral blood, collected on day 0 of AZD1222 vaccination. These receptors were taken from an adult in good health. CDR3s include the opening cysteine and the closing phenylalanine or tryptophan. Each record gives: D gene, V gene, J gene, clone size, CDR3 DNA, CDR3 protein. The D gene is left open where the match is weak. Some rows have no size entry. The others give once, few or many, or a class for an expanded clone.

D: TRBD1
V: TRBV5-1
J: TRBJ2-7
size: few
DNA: TGCGCCAGCAGCTTTGGCCCGGGACAGGGGGCGGGCTACGAGCAGTACTTC
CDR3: CASSFGPGQGAGYEQYF

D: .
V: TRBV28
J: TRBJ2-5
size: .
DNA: TGTGCCAGCAGGGGGCGGGCAGGTCTTGAGACCCAGTACTTC
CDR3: CASRGRAGLETQYF

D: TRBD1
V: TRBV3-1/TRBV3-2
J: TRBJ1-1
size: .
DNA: TGTGCCAGCAGCCTCCGAGGACAGGGTGAAGCTTTCTTT
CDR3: CASSLRGQGEAFF

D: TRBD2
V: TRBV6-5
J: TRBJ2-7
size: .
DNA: TGTGCCAGCAGTTACCGCGGGGGGGGCTACTCCTACGAGCAGTACTTC
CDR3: CASSYRGGGYSYEQYF

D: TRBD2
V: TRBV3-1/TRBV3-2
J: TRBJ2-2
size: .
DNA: TGTGCCAGCAGCCAGACCCCTAGCGGGGGGAACACCGGGGAGCTGTTTTTT
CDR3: CASSQTPSGGNTGELFF

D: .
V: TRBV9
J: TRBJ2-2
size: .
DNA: TGTGCCAGCAGCCCCCCCACCGGGGAGCTGTTTTTT
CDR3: CASSPPTGELFF

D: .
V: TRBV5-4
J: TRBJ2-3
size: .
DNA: TGTGCCAGCAGCTTAAGGCAGGGAACAGATACGCAGTATTTT
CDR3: CASSLRQGTDTQYF

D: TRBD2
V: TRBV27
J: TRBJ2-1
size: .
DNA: TGTGCCAGCAGTTTACATTTTAGGGGACTAGCGGGAGTCCCTGAGCAGTTCTTC
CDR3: CASSLHFRGLAGVPEQFF

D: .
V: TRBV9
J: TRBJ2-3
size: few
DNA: TGTGCCAGCAGCGGAGGGGGACAAGATACGCAGTATTTT
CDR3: CASSGGGQDTQYF

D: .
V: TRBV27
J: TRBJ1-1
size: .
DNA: TGTGCCAGCAGTTTTGGCAGGGAGAACACTGAAGCTTTCTTT
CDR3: CASSFGRENTEAFF

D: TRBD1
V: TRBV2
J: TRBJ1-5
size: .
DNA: TGTGCCAGCAGCGGAGACAGGGGCAATCAGCCCCAGCATTTT
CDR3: CASSGDRGNQPQHF

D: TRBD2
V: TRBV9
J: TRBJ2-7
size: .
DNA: TGTGCCAGCAGCGTAGACGGGACTACCTCCTACGAGCAGTACTTC
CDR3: CASSVDGTTSYEQYF

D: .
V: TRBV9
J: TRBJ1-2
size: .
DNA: TGTGCCAGCAGCGTAGGGGTAACGGACTATGGCTACACCTTC
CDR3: CASSVGVTDYGYTF

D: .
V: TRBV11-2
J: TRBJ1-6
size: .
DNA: TGTGCCAGCAGCTTAACAGTCTATAATTCACCCCTCCACTTT
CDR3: CASSLTVYNSPLHF

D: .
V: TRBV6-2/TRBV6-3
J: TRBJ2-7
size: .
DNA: TGTGCCAGCAGTTATCCCGCGGACGGAGCCTACGAGCAGTACTTC
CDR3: CASSYPADGAYEQYF

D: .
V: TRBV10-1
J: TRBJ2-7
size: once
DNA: TGCGCCAGCAGTGTGACAGGACTGTCCTACGAGCAGTACTTC
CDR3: CASSVTGLSYEQYF

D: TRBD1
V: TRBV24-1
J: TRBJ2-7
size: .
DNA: TGTGCCCTAACCCGGGACAGGGTGAGCGAGCAGTACTTC
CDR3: CALTRDRVSEQYF

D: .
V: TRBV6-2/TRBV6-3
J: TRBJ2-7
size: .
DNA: TGTGCCAGCAGTTACTCGAGGTTCAACGAGCAGTACTTC
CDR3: CASSYSRFNEQYF

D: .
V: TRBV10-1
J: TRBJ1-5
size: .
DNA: TGCGCCACTTCATCCAGGGTTCAGCCCCAGCATTTT
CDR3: CATSSRVQPQHF

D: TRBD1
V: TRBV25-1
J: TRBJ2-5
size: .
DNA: TGTGCCAGCATGAGAGGGGGCGAAGAGACCCAGTACTTC
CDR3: CASMRGGEETQYF

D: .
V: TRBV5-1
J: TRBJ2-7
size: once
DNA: TGCGCCAGCAGCTTGGAACAGGGATACTACGAGCAGTACTTC
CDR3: CASSLEQGYYEQYF

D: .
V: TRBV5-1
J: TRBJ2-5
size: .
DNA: TGCGCCAGCAGCTTGGATCCGGGGCGGGAGACCCAGTACTTC
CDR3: CASSLDPGRETQYF

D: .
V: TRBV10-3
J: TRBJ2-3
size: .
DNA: TGTGCCATCAGCCCCAAGGACTACCCCACAGATACGCAGTATTTT
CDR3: CAISPKDYPTDTQYF

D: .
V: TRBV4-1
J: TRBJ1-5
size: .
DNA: TGCGCCAGCAGCCAAGAAGGGCAGGAAAGTCAGCCCCAGCATTTT
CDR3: CASSQEGQESQPQHF

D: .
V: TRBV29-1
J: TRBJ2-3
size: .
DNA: TGCAGCGTTGAGCCGGGCGCCCCAGATACGCAGTATTTT
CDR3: CSVEPGAPDTQYF

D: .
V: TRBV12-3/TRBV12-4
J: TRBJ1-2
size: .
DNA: TGTGCCAGCAGTCCGATGAGGGGCTATGGCTACACCTTC
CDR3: CASSPMRGYGYTF

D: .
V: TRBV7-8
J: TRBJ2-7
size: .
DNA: TGTGCCAGCAGCCCGGTCGAGACAGGTTATTACGAGCAGTACTTC
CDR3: CASSPVETGYYEQYF

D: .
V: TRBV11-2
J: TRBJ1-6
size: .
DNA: TGTGCCAGCACACAGGGATCGCATTCACCCCTCCACTTT
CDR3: CASTQGSHSPLHF

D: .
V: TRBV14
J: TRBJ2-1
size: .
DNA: TGTGCCAGCAGCCAATATATGTTGGGGTACAATGAGCAGTTCTTC
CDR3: CASSQYMLGYNEQFF

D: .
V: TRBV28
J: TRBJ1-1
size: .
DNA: TGTGCCAGCAGTCCACAGGGTGAGGACACTGAAGCTTTCTTT
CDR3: CASSPQGEDTEAFF

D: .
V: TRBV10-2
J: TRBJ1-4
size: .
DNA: TGCGCCAGCAACCAGGGTGATGAAAAACTGTTTTTT
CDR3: CASNQGDEKLFF

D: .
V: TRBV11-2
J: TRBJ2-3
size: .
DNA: TGTGCCAGCAGCTTAGATTTCCGGGGTGCAGATACGCAGTATTTT
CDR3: CASSLDFRGADTQYF

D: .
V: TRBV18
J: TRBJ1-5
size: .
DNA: TGTGCCAGCTCACCACCGGGCAATCAGCCCCAGCATTTT
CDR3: CASSPPGNQPQHF

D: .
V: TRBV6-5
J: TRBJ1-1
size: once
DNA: TGTGCCAGCAGTAGGGACATTTCCACTGAAGCTTTCTTT
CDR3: CASSRDISTEAFF

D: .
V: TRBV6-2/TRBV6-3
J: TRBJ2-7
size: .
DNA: TGTGCCAGCAGTTACCCGGCAGGGCTCAACGAGCAGTACTTC
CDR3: CASSYPAGLNEQYF

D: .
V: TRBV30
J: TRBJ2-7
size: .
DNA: TGTGCCTGGAGTGTACGTCGCTTCTGGACTACTTCCTACGAGCAGTACTTC
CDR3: CAWSVRRFWTTSYEQYF

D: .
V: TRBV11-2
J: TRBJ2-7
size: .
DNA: TGTGCCAGCAGCTCCTACGGCCGTTCCTACGAGCAGTACTTC
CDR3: CASSSYGRSYEQYF

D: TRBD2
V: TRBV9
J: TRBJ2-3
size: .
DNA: TGTGCCAGCAGCGTAGGTCCGGGGGGACTAGCGGGAGTGGGAGATACGCAGTATTTT
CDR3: CASSVGPGGLAGVGDTQYF

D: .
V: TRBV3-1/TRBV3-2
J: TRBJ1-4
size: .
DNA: TGTGCCAGCAGCCACCGCCAACCCGCCGGTGAAAAACTGTTTTTT
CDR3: CASSHRQPAGEKLFF

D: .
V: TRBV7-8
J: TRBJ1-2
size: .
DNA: TGTGCCAGCAGCCGAGACACCACCTATGGCTACACCTTC
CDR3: CASSRDTTYGYTF

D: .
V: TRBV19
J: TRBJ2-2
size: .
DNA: TGTGCCAGTAGTATCAGAAGGCGGCTCACCGGGGAGCTGTTTTTT
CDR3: CASSIRRRLTGELFF

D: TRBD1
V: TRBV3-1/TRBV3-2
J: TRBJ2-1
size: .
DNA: TGTGCCAGCCTCCGGGGACAGGGGCGCGATGAGCAGTTCTTC
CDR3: CASLRGQGRDEQFF

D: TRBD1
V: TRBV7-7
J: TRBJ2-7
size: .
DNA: TGTGCCAGCAGCCCCGGGACAGGCTCGACCGCCTACGAGCAGTACTTC
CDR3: CASSPGTGSTAYEQYF

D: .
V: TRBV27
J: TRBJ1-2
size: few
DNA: TGTGCCAGCAGTTTCGACACTCCAGATAAAGGCGGCTACACCTTC
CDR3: CASSFDTPDKGGYTF

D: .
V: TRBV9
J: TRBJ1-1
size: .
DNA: TGTGCCAGCAGCGTAGGATCGGTGAGCACTGAAGCTTTCTTT
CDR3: CASSVGSVSTEAFF

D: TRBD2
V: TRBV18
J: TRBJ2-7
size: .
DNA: TGTGCCAGCTCACCGAGGACTAGCGGGAGTATTCAGGGCTCCTACGAGCAGTACTTC
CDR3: CASSPRTSGSIQGSYEQYF

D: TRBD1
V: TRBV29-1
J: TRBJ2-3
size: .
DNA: TGCAGCGGAGTACAGGGGTCGGTCACAGATACGCAGTATTTT
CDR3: CSGVQGSVTDTQYF

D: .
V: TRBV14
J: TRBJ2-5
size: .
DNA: TGTGCCAGCAGCCAAGAAATTCAAGAGACCCAGTACTTC
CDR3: CASSQEIQETQYF

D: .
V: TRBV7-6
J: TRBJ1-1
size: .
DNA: TGTGCCAGCAGCTTGGTTACCACTGAAGCTTTCTTT
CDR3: CASSLVTTEAFF

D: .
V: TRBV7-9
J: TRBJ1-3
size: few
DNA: TGTGCCAGCAGCTTAGGGGGAATTGCTGGAAACACCATATATTTT
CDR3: CASSLGGIAGNTIYF

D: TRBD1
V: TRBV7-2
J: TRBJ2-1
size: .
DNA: TGTGCCAGCAGCTTAGGGGACAGGGGATACAATGAGCAGTTCTTC
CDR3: CASSLGDRGYNEQFF

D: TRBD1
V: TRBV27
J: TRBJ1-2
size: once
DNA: TGTGCCAGCAGGACTCGGACAGGGGGCAACTATGGCTACACCTTC
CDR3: CASRTRTGGNYGYTF

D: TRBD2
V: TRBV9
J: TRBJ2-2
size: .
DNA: TGTGCCAGCAGCGTAGTGGGTGGCGGGAGGACGAACGGGGAGCTGTTTTTT
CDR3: CASSVVGGGRTNGELFF